The sequence of this T cell receptor beta chain was determined in a study of CD8 T cells in Susac syndrome. Study-wide background: Roughly eight of the sequenced Susac syndrome patients were in remission, and roughly six had active disease.

RNA amounts of 0.5 to 1 ug underwent reverse transcription with random hexamers. With immunoSEQ multiplex PCR, TCR beta CDR3 was amplified across 54 Vbeta and 13 Jbeta. TCRdb redid the calling of the immunoSEQ multiplex PCR reads with MiXCR, one entry per CDR3 protein. The sample holds about 150,000 distinct CDR3 sequences, about 96% seen once. The CD8+ and CD4+ T cells were negatively isolated, with the TEMRA cells enriched by FACS. This CDR3 has 13 residues. CDR1 is LGHDT, CDR2 YNNKEL, per germline (reference sequence). V gave up 4 bases and J gave up 6 bases; unmatched junction bases: 5. Details on this clonotype: Its target is unknown.

General observations from the study: CD4+ T cell repertoires in Susac syndrome exhibited no evidence of clonal expansion.

This TCR was sampled from a human donor with Susac syndrome. The V gene is TRBV3-1, the J gene TRBJ1-1; 7 nucleotides match TRBD1. Sequenced sample: CD4+ T cells from PBMCs. In DNA form, the CDR3 reads TGTGCCAGCAGCCCTACAGGGGAGGCTGAAGCTTTCTTT. It is translated as CASSPTGEAEAFF.